Following are 25 T cell receptor beta chains from one sample sequenced in a study of T cells after yellow fever vaccination. From the 5' RACE reads, TCRdb called clonotypes with MiXCR, one entry per CDR3 protein. The data hold 200,000 to 250,000 distinct CDR3 sequences, with less than 9% observed a single time. The sample consisted of CD4+ T cells sorted from PBMCs, taken 15 days after the yellow fever booster vaccination. All receptors derive from a man aged 25-45 years who received the YFV17D yellow fever vaccine.

This clonotype was counted a few times. V usage is TRBV5-6 and J usage is TRBJ2-7, with 8 nucleotides matching TRBD2. The CDR3 extends over 15 amino acids. Trimming at V came to 2 bases and at J to 5 bases, leaving 9 bases not matched to a gene. The germline gives CDR1 SGHDT, CDR2 YYEEEE. The CDR3 sequence: CASSLKTSVYHEQYF. The CDR3 nucleotides are TGTGCCAGCAGCTTAAAGACTAGCGTGTACCACGAGCAGTACTTC. The full variable domain, with the rest looked up from reference TRBV5-6 and TRBJ2-7, is DAGVTQSPTHLIKTRGQQVTLRCSPKSGHDTVSWYQQALGQGPQFIFQYYEEEERQRGNFPDRFSGHQFPNYSSELNVNALLLGDSALYLCASSLKTSVYHEQYFGPGTRLTVT.

There are a few counts of this clonotype. One end of the junction varies from germline; a read error may be responsible. The chain links TRBV7-8 to TRBJ2-7; TRBD2 matches at 11 bases. This CDR3 comprises 15 residues. Germline V gives CDR1 SGHVS, CDR2 FQNEAQ. The chain's CDR3 is CASSVAGGQSYEQYF. In DNA, the CDR3 is TGTGCCAGCAGCGTAGCGGGAGGGCAATCCTACGAGCAGTACTTC.

This clonotype showed up many times. This chain links TRBV10-3 with TRBJ2-1; 9 bases are shared with TRBD1. Germline V lookup: CDR1 ENHRY, CDR2 SYGVKD. Losses at the gene ends were 5 bases for V and 7 bases for J; bases not matched to a gene: 9. This CDR3 contains 15 residues. CDR3 nucleotide sequence: TGTGCCATCAGTCAGGACAGGGGAGGCATAAATGAGCAGTTCTTC. It yields the protein CAISQDRGGINEQFF.

The sample holds a few counts of this clonotype. This sequence joins TRBV2 and TRBJ2-3; the D is unclear. The V and J ends lost 2 bases and 0 bases respectively, with 6 bases between them. The CDR3 is made up of 14 amino acids. Germline CDR1 SNHLY, CDR2 FYNNEI. Written as DNA, the CDR3 is TGTGCCAGCAGTGAAAGGCAGAGCACAGATACGCAGTATTTT. It is translated as CASSERQSTDTQYF.

V and J are TRBV20-1 and TRBJ2-5; 12 bases are a match to TRBD2. The germline CDR1 and CDR2 sequences are DFQATT and SNEGSKA (reference sequence). V shed 0 bases, J shed 3 bases, and the junction held 5 bases outside the gene matches. The CDR3 is made up of 16 amino acids. For the CDR3, the DNA is TGCAGTGCTAGAGATTGGGCTAGCGGGAGGGAAGAGACCCAGTACTTC. Translation gives CSARDWASGREETQYF.

This clonotype has a count of ten or more. V is TRBV20-1 and J is TRBJ2-3; D ambiguous. Trimming left V 1 base short and J 6 bases short, with 11 bases between. This CDR3 region has 13 residues. CDR1 is DFQATT, CDR2 SNEGSKA, per germline (reference sequence). CDR3 loop: CSARASVSDTQYF. CDR3 bases: TGCAGTGCTAGAGCCTCCGTCTCTGATACGCAGTATTTT.

This clonotype was observed a few times. J is TRBJ2-7 and V is TRBV23-1, with D unresolved. TRBV23-1 is an ORF; its function is uncertain. CDR3 length: 12 amino acids. V was pared by 7 bases and J by 3 bases, with 10 bases between. CDR3: CASTDAVYEQYF. In DNA form, the CDR3 reads TGCGCCAGCACAGATGCGGTCTACGAGCAGTACTTC.

The table lists this clonotype with a few counts. The chain combines TRBV10-3 with TRBJ1-3, with 9 bases matching TRBD1. Germline values: CDR1 ENHRY, CDR2 SYGVKD. CDR3 length: 15 amino acids. Trimming took 8 bases from V and 2 from J; bases not matched to a gene: 7. CDR3: CAIRPGQGTGNTIYF. The CDR3 coding sequence is TGTGCCATCCGCCCGGGACAGGGAACTGGAAACACCATATATTTT.

The table lists this clonotype with many counts. V gene TRBV6-2 or TRBV6-3 combines with J gene TRBJ2-1; maybe TRBD1 (5 bases). The germline V gene has CDR1 MNHEY and CDR2 SVGEGT. The CDR3 runs 15 residues. V was cut by 5 bases and J by 0 bases, with 11 bases left in between. The DNA of the CDR3 is TGTGCCAGCAGTCAGGGCCCAAGCTCCTACAATGAGCAGTTCTTC. This translates into CASSQGPSSYNEQFF.

V usage is TRBV7-2 and J usage is TRBJ2-1; unclear D gene. V lost 2 bases, J lost 0 bases, and 8 bases lay in between. The CDR3 totals 15 residues. Germline V lookup: CDR1 SGHTA, CDR2 FQGNSA. DNA for the CDR3: TGTGCCAGCAGCTTATTACCGAACTCCTACAATGAGCAGTTCTTC. Residues: CASSLLPNSYNEQFF.

This clonotype was counted a few times. J is TRBJ2-4 and V is TRBV2; no definite D call. The V end lost 5 bases, the J end lost 5 bases, and 16 bases lay between the germline ends. Germline V gives CDR1 SNHLY, CDR2 FYNNEI. The CDR3 covers 15 residues. CDR3: CASSLDVVGENIQYF. In nucleotides, the CDR3 is TGTGCCAGCAGTCTGGATGTGGTTGGGGAAAACATTCAGTACTTC.

This clonotype was seen at least ten times. The J gene is TRBJ2-4, the V gene TRBV19; tentative D call: TRBD2 (5 bases). The V and J ends lost 6 bases and 16 bases respectively, with 19 bases between them. Germline CDR1 reads LNHDA; CDR2 reads SQIVND (reference sequence). The CDR3 runs to 12 residues. The CDR3, as DNA: TGTGCCAGTAGGACTCGGGGAGCTAAGAGTTACTTC. The encoded protein is CASRTRGAKSYF.

V gene TRBV4-3 combines with J gene TRBJ1-6; D gene ambiguous. V lost 0 bases to trimming and J lost 0 bases, with 12 bases between them. The germline CDR1 and CDR2 sequences are LGHNA and YSLEER. The length of the CDR3 is 18 residues. This CDR3 reads CASSQEKSGSSYNSPLHF. The CDR3 DNA sequence: TGCGCCAGCAGCCAAGAAAAGAGCGGAAGCTCCTATAATTCACCCCTCCACTTT.

CDR3 nucleotide sequence: TGTGCCAGCAGTTACTCGAATGGGAACTTTCCACTCGAGCAGTACTTC. It specifies CASSYSNGNFPLEQYF. The chain couples TRBV6-5 to TRBJ2-7, with D hard to call. V was trimmed by 0 bases and J by 6 bases, leaving 18 bases between them. The CDR3 runs 16 residues. The germline V gene encodes CDR1 MNHEY and CDR2 SVGAGI.

The chain carries TRBV7-2 and TRBJ2-3; unclear D gene. V gave up 3 bases and J gave up 3 bases, with 13 bases separating them. The length of the CDR3 is 15 residues. CDR1 and CDR2 from the germline V gene are SGHTA and FQGNSA. CDR3 region: CASSLRPAGTDTQYF. The DNA for the CDR3 is TGTGCCAGCAGCTTGAGGCCGGCAGGAACAGATACGCAGTATTTT.

The gene calls are TRBV18 and TRBJ2-1, with 11 nucleotides matching TRBD2. V shed 4 bases and J 6 bases; nucleotides not matched to a gene: 5. Per germline, CDR1 KGHSH and CDR2 LQKENI. The CDR3 contains 15 residues. Written as DNA, the CDR3 is TGTGCCAGCTCACTGGGACTAGCGGAGACCAATGAGCAGTTCTTC. Residues: CASSLGLAETNEQFF.

This clonotype was recorded a few times. The chain recombines TRBV30 with TRBJ1-2; D is unresolved. Germline CDR1 GTSNPN, CDR2 SVGIG (reference sequence). V gave up 2 bases and J gave up 8 bases, with 15 bases separating them. This CDR3 comprises 13 residues. The CDR3 sequence is CAWSFGISIGYTF. The CDR3 DNA sequence: TGTGCCTGGAGTTTTGGAATTTCTATCGGCTACACCTTC.

In its sample, this clonotype was seen many times. The V call is TRBV9, the J call TRBJ2-7; 14 bases line up with TRBD2. V trimming: 4 bases; J trimming: 7 bases; junction bases outside the gene matches: 10. This CDR3 is 16 amino acids long. Germline values: CDR1 SGDLS, CDR2 YYNGEE. CDR3 sequence reads: CASSPPGLAGEGEQYF. CDR3 DNA sequence: TGTGCCAGCAGCCCCCCGGGACTAGCGGGAGAGGGTGAGCAGTACTTC.

This clonotype has more than one count but fewer than ten. This sequence joins TRBV5-1 and TRBJ2-2, with a weak D call TRBD1 (6 bases). The CDR3 is made up of 16 amino acids. In germline, CDR1 is SGHRS, CDR2 YFSETQ. V was clipped by 0 bases and J by 0 bases, with 9 bases between them. The CDR3: CASSLGAGANTGELFF. In DNA form, the CDR3 reads TGCGCCAGCAGCTTGGGAGCAGGGGCGAACACCGGGGAGCTGTTTTTT.

This clonotype has a count of ten or more. The chain links TRBV10-3 to TRBJ2-1, with 9 bases identical to TRBD2. CDR3 length: 15 residues. Germline CDR1 reads ENHRY; CDR2 reads SYGVKD. Germline trimming cut 10 bases from V and 1 base from J; bases unmatched to any gene: 8. CDR3: CATISGSGSYNEQFF. CDR3 nucleotides: TGTGCCACCATTAGCGGGAGCGGGTCCTACAATGAGCAGTTCTTC.

This clonotype was observed at least ten times. The V gene is TRBV5-1, the J gene TRBJ2-7; D gene ambiguous. CDR3 length: 14 residues. CDR1 and CDR2 from the germline V gene are SGHRS and YFSETQ. The ends were cut back, 0 bases at V and 1 base at J, with 8 bases in the middle. The CDR3: CASSLADVSYEQYF. In DNA form, the CDR3 reads TGCGCCAGCAGCTTGGCAGACGTATCCTACGAGCAGTACTTC. Looking up the rest from reference TRBV5-1 and TRBJ2-7 gives the full variable domain: KAGVTQTPRYLIKTRGQQVTLSCSPISGHRSVSWYQQTPGQGLQFLFEYFSETQRNKGNFPGRFSGRQFSNSRSEMNVSTLELGDSALYLCASSLADVSYEQYFGPGTRLTVT.

This clonotype showed up just a few times. CDR3 protein: CSVGTGWTGELFF. CDR3 in DNA: TGCAGCGTAGGGACAGGGTGGACCGGGGAGCTGTTTTTT. The rearrangement joins TRBV29-1 to TRBJ2-2; the match to TRBD1 covers 9 bases. With 6 bases clipped from V and 5 bases from J, the junction kept 4 bases outside the gene matches. From germline, CDR1 is SQVTM and CDR2 ANQGSEA. The length of the CDR3 is 13 residues.

This clonotype was counted between two and nine times. This rearrangement joins TRBV29-1 to TRBJ1-1; 10 bases align to TRBD1. CDR3 length equals 11 residues. J was trimmed by 10 bases and V by 6 bases; bases with no gene match: 5. Germline CDR1 reads SQVTM; CDR2 reads ANQGSEA. The CDR3 spells CSVGTGVGAFF. For the CDR3, the DNA is TGCAGCGTAGGGACAGGGGTTGGAGCTTTCTTT. Combining the CDR3 with reference TRBV29-1 and TRBJ1-1 gives the whole variable domain SAVISQKPSRDICQRGTSLTIQCQVDSQVTMMFWYRQQPGQSLTLIATANQGSEATYESGFVIDKFPISRPNLTFSTLTVSNMSPEDSSIYLCSVGTGVGAFFGQGTRLTVV.

This clonotype was seen ten or more times. The V call is TRBV7-2, the J call TRBJ2-7; D is uncertain. The CDR3 has 13 residues. Between the trimmed V and J ends, which lost 5 bases and 4 bases, there was a span of 12 bases. CDR1 SGHTA and CDR2 FQGNSA come from the germline V gene. In DNA, the CDR3 is TGTGCCAGCAGCCAACTCGCCGGGTACGAGCAGTACTTC. Its protein is CASSQLAGYEQYF.

This clonotype has only a few counts. The CDR3 here is CASSYRRLAGGGETQYF. The CDR3, as DNA: TGTGCCAGCAGTTACCGAAGACTAGCGGGAGGTGGGGAGACCCAGTACTTC. The J gene is TRBJ2-5, the V gene TRBV6-5; 13 nucleotides agree with TRBD2. CDR1 and CDR2 from the germline V gene are MNHEY and SVGAGI. The trim removed 2 bases at V and 5 bases at J, leaving 8 bases unmatched. CDR3 length: 17 amino acids.